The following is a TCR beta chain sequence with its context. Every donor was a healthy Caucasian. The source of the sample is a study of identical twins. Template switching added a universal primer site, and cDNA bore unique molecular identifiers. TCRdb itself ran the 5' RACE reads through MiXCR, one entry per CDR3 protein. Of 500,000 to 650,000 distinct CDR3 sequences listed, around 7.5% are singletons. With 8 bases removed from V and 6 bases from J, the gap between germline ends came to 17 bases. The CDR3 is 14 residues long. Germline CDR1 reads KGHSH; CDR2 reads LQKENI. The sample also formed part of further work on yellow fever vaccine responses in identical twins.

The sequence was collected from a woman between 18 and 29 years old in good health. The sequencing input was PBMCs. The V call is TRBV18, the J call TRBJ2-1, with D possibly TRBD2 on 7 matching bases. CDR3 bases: TGTGCCAGCCACTCGGGGGGCAGGGTCAATGAGCAGTTCTTC. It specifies CASHSGGRVNEQFF.